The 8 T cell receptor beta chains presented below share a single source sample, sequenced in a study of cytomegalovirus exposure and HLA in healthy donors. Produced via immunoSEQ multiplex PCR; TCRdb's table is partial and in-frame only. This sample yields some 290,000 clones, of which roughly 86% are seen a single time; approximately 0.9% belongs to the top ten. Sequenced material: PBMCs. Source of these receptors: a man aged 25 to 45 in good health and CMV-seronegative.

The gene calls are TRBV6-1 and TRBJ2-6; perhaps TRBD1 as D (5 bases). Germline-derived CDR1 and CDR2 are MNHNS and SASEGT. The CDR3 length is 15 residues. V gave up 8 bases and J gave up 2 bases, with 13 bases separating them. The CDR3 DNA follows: TGTGCCAGCGTAACAGGTTTAGCTGGGGCCAACGTCCTGACTTTC. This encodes CASVTGLAGANVLTF.

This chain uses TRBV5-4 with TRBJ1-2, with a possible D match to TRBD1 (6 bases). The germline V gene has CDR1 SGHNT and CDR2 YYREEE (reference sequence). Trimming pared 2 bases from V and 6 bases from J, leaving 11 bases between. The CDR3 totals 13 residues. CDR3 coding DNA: TGTGCCAGCAGCTTCACAGGGTCGGATGGCTACACCTTC. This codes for CASSFTGSDGYTF.

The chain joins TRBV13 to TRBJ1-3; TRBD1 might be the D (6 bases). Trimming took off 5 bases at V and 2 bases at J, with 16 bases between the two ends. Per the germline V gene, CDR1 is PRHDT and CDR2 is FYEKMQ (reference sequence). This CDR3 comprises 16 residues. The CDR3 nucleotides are TGTGCCAGCAGCATACAGGAATCAGGGGCTGGAAACACCATATATTTT. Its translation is CASSIQESGAGNTIYF.

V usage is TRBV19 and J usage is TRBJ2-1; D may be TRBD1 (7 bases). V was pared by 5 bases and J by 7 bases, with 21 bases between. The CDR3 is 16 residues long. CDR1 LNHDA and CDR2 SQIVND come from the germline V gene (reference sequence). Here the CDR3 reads CASSAGQRRVGNEQFF. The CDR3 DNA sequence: TGTGCCAGTAGTGCGGGACAGCGGCGAGTGGGGAATGAGCAGTTCTTC.

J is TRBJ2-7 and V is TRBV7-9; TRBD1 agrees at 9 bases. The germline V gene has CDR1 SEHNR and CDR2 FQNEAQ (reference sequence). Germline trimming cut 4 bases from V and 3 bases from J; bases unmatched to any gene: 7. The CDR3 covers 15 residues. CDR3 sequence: CASSSRDRALYEQYF. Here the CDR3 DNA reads TGTGCCAGCAGCTCCCGGGACAGGGCTCTCTACGAGCAGTACTTC.

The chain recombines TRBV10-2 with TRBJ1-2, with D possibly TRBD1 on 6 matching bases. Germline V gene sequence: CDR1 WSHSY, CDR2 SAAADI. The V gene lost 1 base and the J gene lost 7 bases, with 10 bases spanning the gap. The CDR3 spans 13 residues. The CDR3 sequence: CASSEYQGSGYTF. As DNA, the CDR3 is TGCGCCAGCAGTGAGTACCAGGGGTCTGGCTACACCTTC.

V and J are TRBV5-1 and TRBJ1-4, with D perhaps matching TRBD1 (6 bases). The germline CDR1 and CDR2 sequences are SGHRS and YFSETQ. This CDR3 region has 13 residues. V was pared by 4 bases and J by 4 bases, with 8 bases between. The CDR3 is CASSGGHNEKLFF. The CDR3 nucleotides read TGCGCCAGCAGCGGGGGCCATAATGAAAAACTGTTTTTT.

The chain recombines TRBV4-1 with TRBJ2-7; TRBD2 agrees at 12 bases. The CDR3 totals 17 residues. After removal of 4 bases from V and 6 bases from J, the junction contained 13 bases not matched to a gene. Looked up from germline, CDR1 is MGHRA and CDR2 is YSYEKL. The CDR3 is CASSPQPSTSGGPEQYF. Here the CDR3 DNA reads TGCGCCAGCAGCCCGCAACCTTCGACTAGCGGGGGTCCCGAGCAGTACTTC.